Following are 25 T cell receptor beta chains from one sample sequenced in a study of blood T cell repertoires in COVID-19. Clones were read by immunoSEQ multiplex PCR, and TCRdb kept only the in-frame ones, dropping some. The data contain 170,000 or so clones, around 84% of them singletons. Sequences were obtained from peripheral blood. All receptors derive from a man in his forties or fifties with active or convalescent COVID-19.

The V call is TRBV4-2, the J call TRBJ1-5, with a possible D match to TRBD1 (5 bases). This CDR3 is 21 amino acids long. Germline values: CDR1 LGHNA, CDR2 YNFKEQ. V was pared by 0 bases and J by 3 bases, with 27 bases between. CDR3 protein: CASSQDSFFRDFRLFNQPQHF. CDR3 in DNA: TGTGCCAGCAGCCAAGATTCATTCTTTAGGGACTTTCGGCTTTTCAATCAGCCCCAGCATTTT.

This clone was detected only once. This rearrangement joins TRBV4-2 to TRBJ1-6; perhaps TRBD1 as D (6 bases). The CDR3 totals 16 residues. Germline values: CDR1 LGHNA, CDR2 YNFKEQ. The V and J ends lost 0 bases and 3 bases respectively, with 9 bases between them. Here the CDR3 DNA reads TGTGCCAGCAGCCAAGACGGGGGGCTCTATAATTCACCCCTCCACTTT. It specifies CASSQDGGLYNSPLHF.

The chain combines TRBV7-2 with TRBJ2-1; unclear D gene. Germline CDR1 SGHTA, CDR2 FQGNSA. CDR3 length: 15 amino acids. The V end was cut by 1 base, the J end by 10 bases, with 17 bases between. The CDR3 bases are TGTGCCAGCAGCTTAGGAGTAGCAGCCCCCACAGAGCAGTTCTTC. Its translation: CASSLGVAAPTEQFF.

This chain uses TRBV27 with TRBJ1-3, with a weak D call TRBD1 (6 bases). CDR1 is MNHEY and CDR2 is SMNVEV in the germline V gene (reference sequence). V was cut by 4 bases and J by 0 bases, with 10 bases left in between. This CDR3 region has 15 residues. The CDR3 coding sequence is TGTGCCAGCAGTTCCGGACAGTACTCTGGAAACACCATATATTTT. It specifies CASSSGQYSGNTIYF.

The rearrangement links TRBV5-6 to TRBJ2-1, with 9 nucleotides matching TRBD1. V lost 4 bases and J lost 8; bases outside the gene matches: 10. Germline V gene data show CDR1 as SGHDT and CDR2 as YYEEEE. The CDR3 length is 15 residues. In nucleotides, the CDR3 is TGTGCCAGCAGCAAGGACGGGACAGGGATCGATGAGCAGTTCTTC. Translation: CASSKDGTGIDEQFF.

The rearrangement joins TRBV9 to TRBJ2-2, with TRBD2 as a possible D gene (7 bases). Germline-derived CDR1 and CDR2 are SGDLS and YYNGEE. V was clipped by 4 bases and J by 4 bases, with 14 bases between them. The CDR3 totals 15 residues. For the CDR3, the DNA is TGTGCCAGCAGCCGGGGAGGGGGGAGCACCGGGGAGCTGTTTTTT. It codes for CASSRGGGSTGELFF. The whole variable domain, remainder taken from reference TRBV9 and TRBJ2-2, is DSGVTQTPKHLITATGQRVTLRCSPRSGDLSVYWYQQSLDQGLQFLIQYYNGEERAKGNILERFSAQQFPDLHSELNLSSLELGDSALYFCASSRGGGSTGELFFGEGSRLTVL.

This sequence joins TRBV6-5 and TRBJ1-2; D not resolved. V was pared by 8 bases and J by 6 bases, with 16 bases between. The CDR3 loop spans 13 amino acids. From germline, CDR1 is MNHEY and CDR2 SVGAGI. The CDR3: CASFIRTENGYTF. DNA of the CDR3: TGTGCCAGCTTTATTCGTACAGAGAATGGCTACACCTTC.

The CDR3 DNA reads as TGTGCCAGCAGCTCCCCAACAGGCCAGCCCCAGCATTTT. This encodes CASSSPTGQPQHF. V and J are TRBV28 and TRBJ1-5; tentative D call: TRBD1 (5 bases). The CDR3 spans 13 residues. V was clipped by 6 bases and J by 7 bases, with 13 bases between them. Per the germline V gene, CDR1 is MDHEN and CDR2 is SYDVKM.

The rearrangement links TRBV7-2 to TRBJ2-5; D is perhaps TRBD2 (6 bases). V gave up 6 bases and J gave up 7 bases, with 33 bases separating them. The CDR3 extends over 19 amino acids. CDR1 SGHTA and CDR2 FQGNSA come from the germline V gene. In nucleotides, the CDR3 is TGTGCCAGCAGTCTAGGACGAGGGAGGCAGGTTGAGCCCCAGGGGACCCAGTACTTC. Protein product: CASSLGRGRQVEPQGTQYF.

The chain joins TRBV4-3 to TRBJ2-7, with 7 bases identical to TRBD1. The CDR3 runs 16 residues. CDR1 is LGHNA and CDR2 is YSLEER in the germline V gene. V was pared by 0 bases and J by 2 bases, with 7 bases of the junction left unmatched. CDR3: CASSQDHGTVAYEQYF. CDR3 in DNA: TGCGCCAGCAGCCAAGATCATGGGACAGTGGCCTACGAGCAGTACTTC.

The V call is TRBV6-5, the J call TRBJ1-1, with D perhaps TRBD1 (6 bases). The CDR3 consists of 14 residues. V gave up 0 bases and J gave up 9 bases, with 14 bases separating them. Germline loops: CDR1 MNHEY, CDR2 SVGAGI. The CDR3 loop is CASSYSNIGTQAFF. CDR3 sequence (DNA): TGTGCCAGCAGTTACTCGAATATTGGGACACAAGCTTTCTTT.

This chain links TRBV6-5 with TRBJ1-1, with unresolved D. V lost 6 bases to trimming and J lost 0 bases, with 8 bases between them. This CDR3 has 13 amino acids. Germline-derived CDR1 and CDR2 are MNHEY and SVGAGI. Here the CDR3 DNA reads TGTGCCAGCAGAGAGGTCGTGAACACTGAAGCTTTCTTT. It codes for CASREVVNTEAFF.

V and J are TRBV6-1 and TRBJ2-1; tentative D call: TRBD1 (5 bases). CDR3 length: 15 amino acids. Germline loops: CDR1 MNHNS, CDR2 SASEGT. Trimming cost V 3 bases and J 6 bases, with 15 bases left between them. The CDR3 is CASSERQQSINEQFF. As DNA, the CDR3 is TGTGCCAGCAGTGAGAGACAGCAAAGTATCAATGAGCAGTTCTTC.

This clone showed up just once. Here the CDR3 DNA reads TGTGCCAGCAGCCGAAAGGACAGGGTAGTAGGCCAGCAGTACTTC. Translated, it gives CASSRKDRVVGQQYF. The chain combines TRBV14 with TRBJ2-7; 8 nucleotides match TRBD1. The CDR3 loop spans 15 amino acids. Looked up from germline, CDR1 is SGHDN and CDR2 is FVKESK. Trimming removed 4 bases from V and 8 bases from J; junction bases left unmatched: 13.

The CDR3 sequence is CASGQLYSNQPQHF. The CDR3 DNA sequence: TGTGCCAGTGGGCAGCTTTATAGCAATCAGCCCCAGCATTTT. V and J are TRBV19 and TRBJ1-5, with D unresolved. The CDR3 contains 14 residues. Germline values: CDR1 LNHDA, CDR2 SQIVND (reference sequence). Trimming took off 8 bases at V and 0 bases at J, with 11 bases between the two ends.

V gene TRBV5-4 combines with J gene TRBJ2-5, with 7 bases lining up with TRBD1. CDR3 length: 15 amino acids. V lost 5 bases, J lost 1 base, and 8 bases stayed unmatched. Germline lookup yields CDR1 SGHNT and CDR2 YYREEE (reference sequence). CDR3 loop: CASSTGTVGQETQYF. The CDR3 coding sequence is TGTGCCAGCAGTACCGGGACAGTCGGCCAAGAGACCCAGTACTTC.

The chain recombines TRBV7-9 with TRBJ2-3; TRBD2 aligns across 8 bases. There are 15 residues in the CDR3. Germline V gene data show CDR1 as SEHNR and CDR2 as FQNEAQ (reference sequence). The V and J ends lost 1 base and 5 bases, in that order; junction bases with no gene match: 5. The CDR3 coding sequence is TGTGCCAGCAGCTTAGGTACTAGCGGCAGAGATACGCAGTATTTT. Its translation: CASSLGTSGRDTQYF.

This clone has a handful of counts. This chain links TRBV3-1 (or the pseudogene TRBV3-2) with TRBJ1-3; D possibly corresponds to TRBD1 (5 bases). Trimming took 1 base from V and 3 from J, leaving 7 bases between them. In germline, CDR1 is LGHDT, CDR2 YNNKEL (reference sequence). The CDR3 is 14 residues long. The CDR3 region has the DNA TGTGCCAGCAGCCAAGGGGGCCGTGGAAACACCATATATTTT. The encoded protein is CASSQGGRGNTIYF.

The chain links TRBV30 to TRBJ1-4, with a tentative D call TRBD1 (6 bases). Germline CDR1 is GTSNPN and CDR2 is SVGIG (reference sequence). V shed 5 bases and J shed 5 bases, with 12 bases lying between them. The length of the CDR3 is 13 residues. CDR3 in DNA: TGTGCCTGGGCAGAAGACAGGAATGAAAAACTGTTTTTT. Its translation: CAWAEDRNEKLFF.

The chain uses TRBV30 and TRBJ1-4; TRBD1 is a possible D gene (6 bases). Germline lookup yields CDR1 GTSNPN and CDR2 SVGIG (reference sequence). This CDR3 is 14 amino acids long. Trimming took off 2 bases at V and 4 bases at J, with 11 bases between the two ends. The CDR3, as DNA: TGTGCCTGGAGTCCAGGGGCGCGTAATGAAAAACTGTTTTTT. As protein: CAWSPGARNEKLFF.

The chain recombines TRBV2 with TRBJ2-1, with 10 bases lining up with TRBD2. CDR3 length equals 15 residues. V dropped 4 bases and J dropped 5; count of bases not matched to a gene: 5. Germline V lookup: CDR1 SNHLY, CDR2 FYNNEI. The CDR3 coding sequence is TGTGCCAGCAGTGTAGGACTAGCGGACGACAATGAGCAGTTCTTC. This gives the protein CASSVGLADDNEQFF.

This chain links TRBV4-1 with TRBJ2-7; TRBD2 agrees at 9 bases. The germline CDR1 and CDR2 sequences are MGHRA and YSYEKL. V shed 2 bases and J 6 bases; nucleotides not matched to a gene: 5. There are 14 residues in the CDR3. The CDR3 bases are TGCGCCAGCAGCCAACCCGGGACTAGCTCCGAGCAGTACTTC. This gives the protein CASSQPGTSSEQYF.

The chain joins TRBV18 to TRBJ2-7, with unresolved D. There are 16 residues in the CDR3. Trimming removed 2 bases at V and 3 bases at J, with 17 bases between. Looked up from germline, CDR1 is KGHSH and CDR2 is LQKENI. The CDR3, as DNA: TGTGCCAGCTCACCATCTCTTCGAGGAGCGAGCTACGAGCAGTACTTC. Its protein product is CASSPSLRGASYEQYF.

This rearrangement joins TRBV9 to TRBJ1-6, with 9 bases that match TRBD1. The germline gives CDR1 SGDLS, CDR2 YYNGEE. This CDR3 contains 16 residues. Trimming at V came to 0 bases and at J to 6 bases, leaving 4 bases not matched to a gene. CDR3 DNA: TGTGCCAGCAGCGTAGATGGGACAGGGATTAATTCACCCCTCCACTTT. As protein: CASSVDGTGINSPLHF.

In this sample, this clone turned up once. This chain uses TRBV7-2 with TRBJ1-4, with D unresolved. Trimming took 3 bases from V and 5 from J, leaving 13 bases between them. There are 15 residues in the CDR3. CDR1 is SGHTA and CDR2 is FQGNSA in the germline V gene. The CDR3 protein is CASSFQSGPNEKLFF. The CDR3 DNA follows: TGTGCCAGCAGCTTCCAATCAGGCCCCAATGAAAAACTGTTTTTT.